This is a list of T cell receptor beta chains from one sample in a study of radiation and T cells in renal cell carcinoma. Assay used: immunoSEQ multiplex PCR; TCRdb lists only in-frame clones, some missing. The sample contains approximately 70,000 clones, 65% to 80% of which appear only once. This specimen was blood, taken from a patient whose treatment included radiotherapy and nephrectomy. These receptors originate from a man aged 55-75 years with renal cell carcinoma. Both conserved end residues are part of each CDR3. The D gene is left open where the match is weak. For some rows the clone size is stated as once, few or many, or as a class when expanded; others skip it.

d_call	v_call	j_call	clone_size	cdr3_nt	cdr3_aa
NA	TRBV29-1	TRBJ1-2	NA	TGCAGCGTTGAAAGCCTGTCTCATGGCTACACCTTC	CSVESLSHGYTF
TRBD2	TRBV30	TRBJ2-3	NA	TGTGCCTGGAGAGACGAGACTAGCGTTAGGTGGGATACGCAGTATTTT	CAWRDETSVRWDTQYF
TRBD2	TRBV2	TRBJ2-5	NA	TGTGCCAGCAGGAGACTAGCGGGAGGGCAAGAGACCCAGTACTTC	CASRRLAGGQETQYF
NA	TRBV5-1	TRBJ1-4	NA	TGCGCCAGCAGCTTGGCACCATATCAACGGCATGAAAAACTGTTTTTT	CASSLAPYQRHEKLFF
NA	TRBV10-3	TRBJ1-2	few	TGTGCCATCAGGGGCAGACCTGCCGATAAGGATATTAACTATGGCTACACCTTC	CAIRGRPADKDINYGYTF
TRBD2	TRBV6-5	TRBJ2-5	NA	TGTGCCAGCGGCCAGGCTAGCGGGTCGGAGACCCAGTACTTC	CASGQASGSETQYF
TRBD2	TRBV5-1	TRBJ2-1	NA	TGCGCCAGCCTGCCTCATTCTAGCGGTGCCTACAATGAGCAGTTCTTC	CASLPHSSGAYNEQFF
NA	TRBV6-1	TRBJ1-5	NA	TGTGCCAGCAGACACGAGGAGAGGTCCTATCAGCCCCAGCATTTT	CASRHEERSYQPQHF
TRBD1	TRBV15	TRBJ1-1	NA	TGTGCCACCAGCAGAGATAAGGGGGCGGCTGAAGCTTTCTTT	CATSRDKGAAEAFF
NA	TRBV30	TRBJ1-1	few	TGTGCCTGGAGTGTACGGCCGAACACTGAAGCTTTCTTT	CAWSVRPNTEAFF
TRBD2	TRBV11-2	TRBJ2-3	once	TGTGCCAGCCCCCCGACGGGGGGAGACCCGAATACGCAGTATTTT	CASPPTGGDPNTQYF
NA	TRBV7-2	TRBJ2-1	NA	TGTGCCAGCAGCTTAGGAGATGAGCAGTTCTTC	CASSLGDEQFF
NA	TRBV18	TRBJ1-5	NA	TGTGCCAGCTCACCCCCGGGACGGTCGAGGCCCCAGCATTTT	CASSPPGRSRPQHF
NA	TRBV2	TRBJ2-1	NA	TGTGCCAGCAGTCTTCAGTGGGGGCAGTTCTTC	CASSLQWGQFF
NA	TRBV19	TRBJ1-4	NA	TGTGCCAGTAGTATTTCGTGGACGGCTAATGAAAAACTGTTTTTT	CASSISWTANEKLFF
NA	TRBV6-1	TRBJ1-3	NA	TGTGCCATCATGGACGGAATCGGTGGAAACACCATATATTTT	CAIMDGIGGNTIYF
NA	TRBV30	TRBJ2-1	once	TGTGCCTGGAGTGTAGACCGCTCCTACAATGAGCAGTTCTTC	CAWSVDRSYNEQFF
TRBD1	TRBV11-2	TRBJ2-3	NA	TGTGCCAGCAGCTGGACAGGGGGCGCAGGCACAGATACGCAGTATTTT	CASSWTGGAGTDTQYF
NA	TRBV7-3	TRBJ1-1	NA	TGTGCCAGCAGCTTTATGGAAAACACTGAAGCTTTCTTT	CASSFMENTEAFF
NA	TRBV6-5	TRBJ1-1	few	TGTGCCAGCAGTTACCAAGAGGGCTGGAGGGCTTTCTTT	CASSYQEGWRAFF
NA	TRBV18	TRBJ2-1	NA	TGTGCCAGCTCACGAACCCTGGCGGGTTCCTACAATGAGCAGTTCTTC	CASSRTLAGSYNEQFF
NA	TRBV6-1	TRBJ1-3	NA	TGTGCCAGCAGTGACCCCTGGGACATTTCTCCCTCTGGAAACACCATATATTTT	CASSDPWDISPSGNTIYF
NA	TRBV19	TRBJ2-7	NA	TGTGCCAGCAGATTCAGCTCCTACGAGCAGTACTTC	CASRFSSYEQYF
NA	TRBV6-5	TRBJ2-3	NA	TGTGCCAGCAGGAATAGGAGGGGGGGGGCAGATACGCAGTATTTT	CASRNRRGGADTQYF
NA	TRBV28	TRBJ1-5	NA	TGTGCCAGCGGCGAGCTCCAAGCTTATAGCAATCAGCCCCAGCATTTT	CASGELQAYSNQPQHF
NA	TRBV29-1	TRBJ2-1	once	TGCAGCGTTGACGTTGGTGCCTCTAGCTCATACAATGAGCAGTTCTTC	CSVDVGASSSYNEQFF